The clone carrying this T cell receptor (beta chain) was detected once. This sample was taken from a study of blood T cell repertoires in COVID-19. Study-wide background: Italy, Spain and the United States were the sources of the convalescent and acute COVID-19 samples. PBMCs, B-cell-depleted T cells, or T cells were the source of the cDNA or gDNA that made up the material.

Method: immunoSEQ multiplex PCR; TCRdb's copy keeps in-frame clones and lacks some. The sample records 250,000 to 300,000 clones, over 75% being singletons. The CDR3 is 15 amino acids. Trimming took off 6 bases at V and 7 bases at J, with 21 bases between the two ends. In germline, CDR1 is MNHEY, CDR2 SMNVEV (reference sequence). This TCR came from a man aged 50 to 60 with active or convalescent COVID-19. The sample comprised peripheral blood. This chain joins TRBV27 and TRBJ1-1, with D possibly being TRBD1 (5 bases). The CDR3 region has the DNA TGTGCCAGCAGCTCAAGTGGGGCCCTTGGCGGTGAAGCTTTCTTT. This encodes CASSSSGALGGEAFF.